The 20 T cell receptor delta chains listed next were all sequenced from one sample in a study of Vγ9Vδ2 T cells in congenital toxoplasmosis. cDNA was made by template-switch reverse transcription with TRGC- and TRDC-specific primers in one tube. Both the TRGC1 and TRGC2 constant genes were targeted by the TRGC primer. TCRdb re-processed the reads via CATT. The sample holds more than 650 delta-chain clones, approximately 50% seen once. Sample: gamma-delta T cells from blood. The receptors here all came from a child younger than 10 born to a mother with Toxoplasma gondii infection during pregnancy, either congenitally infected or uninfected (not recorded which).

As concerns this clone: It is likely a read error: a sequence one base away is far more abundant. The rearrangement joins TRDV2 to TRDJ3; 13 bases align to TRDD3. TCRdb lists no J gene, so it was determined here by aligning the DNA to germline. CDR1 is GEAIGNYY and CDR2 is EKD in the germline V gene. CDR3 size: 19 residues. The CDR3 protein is CAGDTVLGDTRRDTRQMFF. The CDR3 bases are TGTGCCGGTGACACCGTACTGGGGGATACGCGCCGGGACACCCGACAGATGTTTTTC.

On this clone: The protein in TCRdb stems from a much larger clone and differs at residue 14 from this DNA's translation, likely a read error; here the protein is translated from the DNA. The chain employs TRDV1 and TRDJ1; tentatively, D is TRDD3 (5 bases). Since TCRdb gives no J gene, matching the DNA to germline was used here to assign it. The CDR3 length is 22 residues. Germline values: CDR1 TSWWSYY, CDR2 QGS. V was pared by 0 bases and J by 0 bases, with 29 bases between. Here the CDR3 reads CALGELAQISKWICRYTDKLIF. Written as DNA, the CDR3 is TGTGCTCTTGGGGAACTAGCACAGATTTCTAAGTGGATATGCCGGTACACCGATAAACTCATCTTT.

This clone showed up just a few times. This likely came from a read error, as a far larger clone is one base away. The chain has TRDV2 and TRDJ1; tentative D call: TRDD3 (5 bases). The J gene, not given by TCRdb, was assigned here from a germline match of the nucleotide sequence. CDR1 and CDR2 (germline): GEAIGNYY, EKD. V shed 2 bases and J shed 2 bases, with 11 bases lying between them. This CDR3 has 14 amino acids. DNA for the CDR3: TGTGCCTGTGACATACTGGTGGATACCGATAAACTCATCTTT. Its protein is CACDILVDTDKLIF.

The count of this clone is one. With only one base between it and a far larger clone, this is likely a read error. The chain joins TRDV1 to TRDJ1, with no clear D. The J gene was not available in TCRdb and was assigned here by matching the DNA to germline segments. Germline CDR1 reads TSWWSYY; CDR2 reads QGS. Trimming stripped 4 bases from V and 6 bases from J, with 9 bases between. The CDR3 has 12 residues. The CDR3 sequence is CALGGGPYKLIF. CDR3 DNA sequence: TGTGCTCTTGGGGGAGGTCCCTATAAACTCATCTTT.

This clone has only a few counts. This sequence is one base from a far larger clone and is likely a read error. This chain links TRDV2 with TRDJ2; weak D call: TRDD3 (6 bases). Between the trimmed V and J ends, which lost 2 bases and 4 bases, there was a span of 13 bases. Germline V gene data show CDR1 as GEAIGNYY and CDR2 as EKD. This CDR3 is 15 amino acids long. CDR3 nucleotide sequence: TGTGCCTGTGACATACTGGTGGATACGACAGCACAACTCTTCTTT. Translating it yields CACDILVDTTAQLFF.

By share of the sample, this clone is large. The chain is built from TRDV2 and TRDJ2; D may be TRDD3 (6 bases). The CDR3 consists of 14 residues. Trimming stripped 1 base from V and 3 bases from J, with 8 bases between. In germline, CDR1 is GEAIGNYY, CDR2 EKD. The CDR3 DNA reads TGTGCCTGTGACACGGGGGGGATGACAGCACAACTCTTCTTT. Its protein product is CACDTGGMTAQLFF.

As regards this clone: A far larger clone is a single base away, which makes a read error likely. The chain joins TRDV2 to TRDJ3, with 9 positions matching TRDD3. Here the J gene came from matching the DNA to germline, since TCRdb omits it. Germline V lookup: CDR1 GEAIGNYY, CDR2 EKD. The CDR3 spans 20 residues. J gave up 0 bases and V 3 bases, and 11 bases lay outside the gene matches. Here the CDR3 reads CACDGPLGDTSSWDTRQMFF. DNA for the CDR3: TGTGCCTGTGACGGACCACTTGGGGATACGAGCTCCTGGGACACCCGACAGATGTTTTTC.

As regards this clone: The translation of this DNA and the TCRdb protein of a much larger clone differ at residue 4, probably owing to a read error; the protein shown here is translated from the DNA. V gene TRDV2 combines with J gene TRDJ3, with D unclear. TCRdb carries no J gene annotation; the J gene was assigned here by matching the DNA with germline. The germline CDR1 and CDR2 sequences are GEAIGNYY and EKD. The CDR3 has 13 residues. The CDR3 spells CACGTWDTRQMFF. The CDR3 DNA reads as TGTGCCTGTGGCACCTGGGACACCCGACAGATGTTTTTC.

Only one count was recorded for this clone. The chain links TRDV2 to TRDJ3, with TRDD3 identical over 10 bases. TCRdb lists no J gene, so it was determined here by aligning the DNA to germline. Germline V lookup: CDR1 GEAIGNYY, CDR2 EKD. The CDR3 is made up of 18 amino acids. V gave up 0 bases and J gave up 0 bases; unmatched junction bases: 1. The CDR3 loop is CACDTLGDSSWDTRQMFF. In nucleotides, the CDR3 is TGTGCCTGTGACACCCTGGGGGATAGCTCCTGGGACACCCGACAGATGTTTTTC.

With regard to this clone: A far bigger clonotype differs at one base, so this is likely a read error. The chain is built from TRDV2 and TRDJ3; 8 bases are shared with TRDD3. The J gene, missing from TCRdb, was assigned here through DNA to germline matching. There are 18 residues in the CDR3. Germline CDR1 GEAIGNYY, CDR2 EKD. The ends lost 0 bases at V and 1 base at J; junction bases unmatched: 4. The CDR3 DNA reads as TGTGCCTGTGACACCGCGGGATACGCATCCTGGGACACCCGACAGATGTTTTTC. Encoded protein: CACDTAGYASWDTRQMFF.

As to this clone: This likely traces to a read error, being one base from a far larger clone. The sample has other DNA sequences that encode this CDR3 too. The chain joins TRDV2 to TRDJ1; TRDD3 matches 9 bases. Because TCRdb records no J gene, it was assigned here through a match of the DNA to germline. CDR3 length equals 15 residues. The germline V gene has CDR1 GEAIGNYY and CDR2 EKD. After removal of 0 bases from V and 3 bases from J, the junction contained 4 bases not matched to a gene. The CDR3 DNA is TGTGCCTGTGACACCGTTGGGGGATATGCCGATAAACTCATCTTT. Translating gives CACDTVGGYADKLIF.

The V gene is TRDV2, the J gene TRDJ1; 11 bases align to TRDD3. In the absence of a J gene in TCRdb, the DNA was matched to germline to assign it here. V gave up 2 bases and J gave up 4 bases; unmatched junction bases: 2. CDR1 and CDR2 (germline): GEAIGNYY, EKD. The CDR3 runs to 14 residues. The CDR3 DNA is TGTGCCTGTGACAATACTGGGGGATACGATAAACTCATCTTT. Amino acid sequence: CACDNTGGYDKLIF.

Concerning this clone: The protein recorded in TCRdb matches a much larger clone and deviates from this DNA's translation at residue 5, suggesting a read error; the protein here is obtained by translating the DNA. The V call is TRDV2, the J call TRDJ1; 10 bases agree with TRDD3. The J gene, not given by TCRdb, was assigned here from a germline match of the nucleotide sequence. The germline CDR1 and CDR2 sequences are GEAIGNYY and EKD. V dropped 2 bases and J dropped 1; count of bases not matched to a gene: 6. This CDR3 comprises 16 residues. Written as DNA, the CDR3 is TGTGCCTGTGACATGGTGGGGGATACTCCCACCGATAAACTCATCTTT. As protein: CACDMVGDTPTDKLIF.

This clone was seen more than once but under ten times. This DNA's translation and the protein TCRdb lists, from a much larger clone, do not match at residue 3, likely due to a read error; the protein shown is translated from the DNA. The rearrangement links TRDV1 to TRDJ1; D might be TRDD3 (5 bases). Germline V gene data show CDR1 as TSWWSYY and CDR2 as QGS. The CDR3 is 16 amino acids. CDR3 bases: TGTGCTCGTGGGGAACTTCTCTCGGCCGGGACCGATAAACTCATCTTT. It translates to CARGELLSAGTDKLIF.

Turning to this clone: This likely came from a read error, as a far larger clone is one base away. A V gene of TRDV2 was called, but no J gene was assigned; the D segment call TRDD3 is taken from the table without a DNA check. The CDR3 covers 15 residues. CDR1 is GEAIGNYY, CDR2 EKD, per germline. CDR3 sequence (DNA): TGTGCCTGTGACACCGTTGGGGGATACGCCGATAAACGCATCTTT. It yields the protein CACDTVGGYADKRIF.

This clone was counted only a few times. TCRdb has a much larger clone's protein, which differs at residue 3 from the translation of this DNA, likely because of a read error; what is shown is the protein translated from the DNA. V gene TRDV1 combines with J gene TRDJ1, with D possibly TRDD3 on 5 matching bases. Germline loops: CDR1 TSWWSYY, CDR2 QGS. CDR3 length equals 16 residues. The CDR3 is CAHGELLSAGTDKLIF. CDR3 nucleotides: TGTGCTCATGGGGAACTTCTCTCCGCCGGGACCGATAAACTCATCTTT.

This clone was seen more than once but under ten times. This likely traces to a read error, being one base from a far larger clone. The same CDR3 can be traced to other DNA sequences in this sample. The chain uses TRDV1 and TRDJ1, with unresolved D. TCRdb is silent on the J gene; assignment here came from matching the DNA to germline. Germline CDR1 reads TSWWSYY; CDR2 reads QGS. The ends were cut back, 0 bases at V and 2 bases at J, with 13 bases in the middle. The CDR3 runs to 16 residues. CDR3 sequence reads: CALGELLSAGTDKLIF. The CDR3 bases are TGTGCTCTTGGGGAACTTCTATCCGCCGGGACCGATAAACTCATCTTT.

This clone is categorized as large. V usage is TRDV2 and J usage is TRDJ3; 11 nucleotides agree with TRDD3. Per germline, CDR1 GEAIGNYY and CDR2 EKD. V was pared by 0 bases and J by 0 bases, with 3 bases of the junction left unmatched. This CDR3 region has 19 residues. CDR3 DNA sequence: TGTGCCTGTGACACCGTACTGGGGGATAGCTCCTGGGACACCCGACAGATGTTTTTC. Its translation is CACDTVLGDSSWDTRQMFF.

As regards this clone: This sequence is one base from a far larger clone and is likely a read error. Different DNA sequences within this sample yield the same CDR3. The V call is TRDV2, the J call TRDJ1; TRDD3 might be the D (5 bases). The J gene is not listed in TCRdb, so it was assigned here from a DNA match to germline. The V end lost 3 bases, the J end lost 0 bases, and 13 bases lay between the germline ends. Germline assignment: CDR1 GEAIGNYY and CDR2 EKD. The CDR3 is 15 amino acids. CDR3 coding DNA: TGTGCCTGTGACGCCTTACTTGGGGACACCGATAAACTCATCTTT. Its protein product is CACDALLGDTDKLIF.

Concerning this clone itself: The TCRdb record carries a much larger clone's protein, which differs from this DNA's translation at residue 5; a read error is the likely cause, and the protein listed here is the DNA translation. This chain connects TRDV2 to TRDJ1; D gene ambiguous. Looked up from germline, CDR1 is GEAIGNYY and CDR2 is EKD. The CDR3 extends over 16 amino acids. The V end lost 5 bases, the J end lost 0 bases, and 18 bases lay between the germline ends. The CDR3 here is CACVNLAGVYTDKLIF. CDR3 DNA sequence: TGTGCCTGTGTGAACCTAGCCGGGGTTTACACCGATAAACTCATCTTT.